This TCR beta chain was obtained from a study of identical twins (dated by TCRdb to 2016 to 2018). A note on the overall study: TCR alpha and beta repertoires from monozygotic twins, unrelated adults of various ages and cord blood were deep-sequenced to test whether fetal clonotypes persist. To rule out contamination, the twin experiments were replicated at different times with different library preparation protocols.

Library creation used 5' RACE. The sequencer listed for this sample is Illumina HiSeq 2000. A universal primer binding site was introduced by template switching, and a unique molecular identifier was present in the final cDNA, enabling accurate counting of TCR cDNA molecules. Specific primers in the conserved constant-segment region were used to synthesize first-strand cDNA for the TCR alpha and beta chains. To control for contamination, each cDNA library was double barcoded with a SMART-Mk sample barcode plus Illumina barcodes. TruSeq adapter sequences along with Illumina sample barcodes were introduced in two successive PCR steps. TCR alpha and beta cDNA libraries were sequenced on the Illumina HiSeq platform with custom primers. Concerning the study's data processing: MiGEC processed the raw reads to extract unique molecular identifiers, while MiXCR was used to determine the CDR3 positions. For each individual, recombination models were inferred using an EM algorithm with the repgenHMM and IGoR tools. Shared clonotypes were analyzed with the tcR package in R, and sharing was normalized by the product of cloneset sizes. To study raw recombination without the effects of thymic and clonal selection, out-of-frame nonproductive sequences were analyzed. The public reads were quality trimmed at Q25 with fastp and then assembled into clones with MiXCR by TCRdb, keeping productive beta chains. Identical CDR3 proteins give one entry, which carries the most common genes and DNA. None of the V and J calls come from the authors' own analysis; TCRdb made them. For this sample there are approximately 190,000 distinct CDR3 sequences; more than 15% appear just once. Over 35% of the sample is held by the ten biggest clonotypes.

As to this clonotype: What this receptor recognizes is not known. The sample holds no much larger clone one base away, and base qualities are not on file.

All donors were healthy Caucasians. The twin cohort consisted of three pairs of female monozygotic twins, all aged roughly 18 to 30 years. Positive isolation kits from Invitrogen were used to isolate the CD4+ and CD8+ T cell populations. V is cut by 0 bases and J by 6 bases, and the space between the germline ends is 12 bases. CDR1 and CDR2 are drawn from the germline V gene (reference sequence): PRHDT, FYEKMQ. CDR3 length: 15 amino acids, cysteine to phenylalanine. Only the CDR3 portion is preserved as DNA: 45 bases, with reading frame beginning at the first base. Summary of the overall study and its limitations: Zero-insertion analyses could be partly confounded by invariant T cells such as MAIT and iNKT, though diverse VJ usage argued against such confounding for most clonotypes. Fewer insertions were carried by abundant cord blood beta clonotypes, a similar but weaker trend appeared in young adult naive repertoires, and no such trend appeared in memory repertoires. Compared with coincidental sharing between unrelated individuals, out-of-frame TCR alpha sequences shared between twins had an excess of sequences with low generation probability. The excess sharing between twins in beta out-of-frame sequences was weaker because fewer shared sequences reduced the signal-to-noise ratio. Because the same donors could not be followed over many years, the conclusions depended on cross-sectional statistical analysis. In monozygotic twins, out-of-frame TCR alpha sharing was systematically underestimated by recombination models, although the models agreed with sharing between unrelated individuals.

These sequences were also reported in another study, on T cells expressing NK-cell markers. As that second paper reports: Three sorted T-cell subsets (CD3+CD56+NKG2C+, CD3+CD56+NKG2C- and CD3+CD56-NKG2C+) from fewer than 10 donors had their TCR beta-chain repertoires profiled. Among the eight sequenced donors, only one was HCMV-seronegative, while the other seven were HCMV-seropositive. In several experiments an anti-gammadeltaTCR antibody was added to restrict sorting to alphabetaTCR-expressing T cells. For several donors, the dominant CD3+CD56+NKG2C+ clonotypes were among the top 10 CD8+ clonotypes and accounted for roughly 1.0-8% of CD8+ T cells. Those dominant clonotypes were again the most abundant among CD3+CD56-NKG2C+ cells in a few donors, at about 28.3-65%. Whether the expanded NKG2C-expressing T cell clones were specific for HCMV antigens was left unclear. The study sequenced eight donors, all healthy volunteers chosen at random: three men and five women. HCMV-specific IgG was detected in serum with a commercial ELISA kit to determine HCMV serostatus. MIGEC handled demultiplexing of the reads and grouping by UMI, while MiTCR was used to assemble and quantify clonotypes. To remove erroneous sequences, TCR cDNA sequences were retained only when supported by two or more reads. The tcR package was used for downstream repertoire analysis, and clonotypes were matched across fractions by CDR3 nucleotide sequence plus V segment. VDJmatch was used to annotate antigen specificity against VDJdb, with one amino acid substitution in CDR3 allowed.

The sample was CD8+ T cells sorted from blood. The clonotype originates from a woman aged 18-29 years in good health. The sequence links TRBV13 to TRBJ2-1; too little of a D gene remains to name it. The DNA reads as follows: TGTGCCAGCAGCTTAGGCCACCTCGTGAGCAATGAGCAGTTCTTC. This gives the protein CASSLGHLVSNEQFF.